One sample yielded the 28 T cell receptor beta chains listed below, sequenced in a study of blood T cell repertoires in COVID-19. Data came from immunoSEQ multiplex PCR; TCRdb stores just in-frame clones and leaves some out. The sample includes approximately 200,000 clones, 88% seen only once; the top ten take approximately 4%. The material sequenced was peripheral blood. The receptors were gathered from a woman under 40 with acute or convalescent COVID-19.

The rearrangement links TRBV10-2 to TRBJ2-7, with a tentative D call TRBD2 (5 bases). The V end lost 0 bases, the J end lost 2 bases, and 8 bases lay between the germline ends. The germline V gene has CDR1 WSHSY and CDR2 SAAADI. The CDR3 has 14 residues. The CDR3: CASSESGSTYEQYF. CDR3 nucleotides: TGCGCCAGCAGTGAGTCAGGGAGCACCTACGAGCAGTACTTC.

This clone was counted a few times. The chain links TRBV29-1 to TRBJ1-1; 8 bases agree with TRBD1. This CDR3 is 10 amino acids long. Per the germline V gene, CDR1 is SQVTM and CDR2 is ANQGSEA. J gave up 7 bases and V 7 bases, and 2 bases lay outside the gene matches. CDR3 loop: CSAGTGEAFF. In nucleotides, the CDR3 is TGCAGCGCCGGGACAGGTGAAGCTTTCTTT.

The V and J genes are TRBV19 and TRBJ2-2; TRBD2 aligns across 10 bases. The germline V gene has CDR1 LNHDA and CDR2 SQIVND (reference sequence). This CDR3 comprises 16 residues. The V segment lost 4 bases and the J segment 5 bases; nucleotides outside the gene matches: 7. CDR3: CASSTPSGRATGELFF. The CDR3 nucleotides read TGTGCCAGTAGTACGCCAAGCGGGAGGGCGACCGGGGAGCTGTTTTTT.

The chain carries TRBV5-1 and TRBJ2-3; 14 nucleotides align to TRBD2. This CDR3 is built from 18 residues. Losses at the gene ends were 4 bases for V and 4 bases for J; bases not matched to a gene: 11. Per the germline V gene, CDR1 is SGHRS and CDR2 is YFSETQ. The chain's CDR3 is CASSRGGTSGSLSDTQYF. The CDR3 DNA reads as TGCGCCAGCAGCCGCGGTGGGACTAGCGGGAGTTTGTCAGATACGCAGTATTTT.

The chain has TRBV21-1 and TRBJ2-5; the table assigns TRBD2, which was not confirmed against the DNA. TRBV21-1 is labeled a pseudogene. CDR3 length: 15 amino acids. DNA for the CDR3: TGTGCCAGCAGCAAAAACCCCCCCCTAAAAGAGACCCAGTACTTC. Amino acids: CASSKNPPLKETQYF.

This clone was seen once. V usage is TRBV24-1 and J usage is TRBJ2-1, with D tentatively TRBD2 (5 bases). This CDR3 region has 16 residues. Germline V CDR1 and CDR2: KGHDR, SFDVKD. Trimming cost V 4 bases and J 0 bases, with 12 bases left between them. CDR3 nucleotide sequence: TGTGCCACCAGTGACCCCGGACTTAGCTCCTACAATGAGCAGTTCTTC. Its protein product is CATSDPGLSSYNEQFF.

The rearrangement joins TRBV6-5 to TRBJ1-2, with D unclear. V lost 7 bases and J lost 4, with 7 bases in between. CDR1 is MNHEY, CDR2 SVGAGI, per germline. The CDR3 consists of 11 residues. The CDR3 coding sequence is TGTGCCAGCATGCAGATCTATGGCTACACCTTC. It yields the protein CASMQIYGYTF.

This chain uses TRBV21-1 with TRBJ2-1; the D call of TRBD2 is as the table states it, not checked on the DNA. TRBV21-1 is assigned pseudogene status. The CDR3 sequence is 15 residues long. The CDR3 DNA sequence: TGTGCCAGCAGCAAAGTCGGCGGGCGGTACAATGAGCAGTTCTTC. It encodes CASSKVGGRYNEQFF.

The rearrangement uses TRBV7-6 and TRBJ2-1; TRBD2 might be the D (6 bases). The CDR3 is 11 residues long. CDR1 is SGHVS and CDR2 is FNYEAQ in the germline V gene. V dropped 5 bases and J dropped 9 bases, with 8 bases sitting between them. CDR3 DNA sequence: TGTGCCAGCAGCCAGACTAGTGAGCAGTTCTTC. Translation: CASSQTSEQFF.

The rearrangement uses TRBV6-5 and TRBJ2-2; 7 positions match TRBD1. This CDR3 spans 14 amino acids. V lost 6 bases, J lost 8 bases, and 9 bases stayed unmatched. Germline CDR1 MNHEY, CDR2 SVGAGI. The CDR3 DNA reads TGTGCCAGCAGGAGACAGGGTTCAGGAGGGGAGCTGTTTTTT. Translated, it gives CASRRQGSGGELFF.

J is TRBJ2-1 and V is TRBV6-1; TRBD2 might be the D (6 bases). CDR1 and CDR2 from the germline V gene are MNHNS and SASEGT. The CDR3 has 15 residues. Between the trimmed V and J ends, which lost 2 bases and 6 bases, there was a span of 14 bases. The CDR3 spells CASSEIIVGGNEQFF. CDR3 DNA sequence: TGTGCCAGCAGTGAAATTATTGTGGGGGGCAATGAGCAGTTCTTC.

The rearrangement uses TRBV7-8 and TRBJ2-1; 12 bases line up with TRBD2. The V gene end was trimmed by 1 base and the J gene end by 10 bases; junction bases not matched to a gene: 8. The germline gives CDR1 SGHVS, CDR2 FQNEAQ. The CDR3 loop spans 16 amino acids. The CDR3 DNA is TGTGCCAGCAGCTTAGACCTAGCGGGAGGGCCGGGAGAGCAGTTCTTC. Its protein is CASSLDLAGGPGEQFF.

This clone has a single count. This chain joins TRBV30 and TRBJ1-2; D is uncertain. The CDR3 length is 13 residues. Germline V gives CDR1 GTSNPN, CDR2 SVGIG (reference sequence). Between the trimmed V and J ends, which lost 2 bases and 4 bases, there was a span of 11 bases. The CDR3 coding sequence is TGTGCCTGGAGTCTGGGAGTTTTCTATGGCTACACCTTC. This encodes CAWSLGVFYGYTF.

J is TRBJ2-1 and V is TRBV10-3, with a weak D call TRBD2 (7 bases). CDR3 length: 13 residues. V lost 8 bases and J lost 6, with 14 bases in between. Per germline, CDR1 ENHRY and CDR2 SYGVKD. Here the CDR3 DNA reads TGTGCCATCGGCGGGGGCTTTATCAATGAGCAGTTCTTC. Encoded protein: CAIGGGFINEQFF.

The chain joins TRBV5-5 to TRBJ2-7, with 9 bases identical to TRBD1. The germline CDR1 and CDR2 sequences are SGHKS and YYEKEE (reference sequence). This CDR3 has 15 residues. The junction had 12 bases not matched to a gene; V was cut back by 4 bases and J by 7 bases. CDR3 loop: CASSGGQGLLREQYF. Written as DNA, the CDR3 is TGTGCCAGCAGCGGGGGACAGGGACTTTTAAGGGAGCAGTACTTC.

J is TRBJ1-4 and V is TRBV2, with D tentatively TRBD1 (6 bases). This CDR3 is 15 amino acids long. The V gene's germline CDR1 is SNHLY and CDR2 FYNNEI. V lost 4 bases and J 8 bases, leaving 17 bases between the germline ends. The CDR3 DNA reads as TGTGCCAGCAGTGTCCAGGGGTCCGGAGGCGAAAAACTGTTTTTT. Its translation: CASSVQGSGGEKLFF.

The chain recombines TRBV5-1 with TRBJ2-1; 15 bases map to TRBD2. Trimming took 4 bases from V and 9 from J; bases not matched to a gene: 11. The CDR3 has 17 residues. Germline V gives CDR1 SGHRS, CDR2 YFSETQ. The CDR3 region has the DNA TGCGCCAGCAGCCGCCGGCCGGGACTAGCGGGAGGAGGTGAGCAGTTCTTC. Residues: CASSRRPGLAGGGEQFF. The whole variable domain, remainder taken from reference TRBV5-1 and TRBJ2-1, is KAGVTQTPRYLIKTRGQQVTLSCSPISGHRSVSWYQQTPGQGLQFLFEYFSETQRNKGNFPGRFSGRQFSNSRSEMNVSTLELGDSALYLCASSRRPGLAGGGEQFFGPGTRLTVL.

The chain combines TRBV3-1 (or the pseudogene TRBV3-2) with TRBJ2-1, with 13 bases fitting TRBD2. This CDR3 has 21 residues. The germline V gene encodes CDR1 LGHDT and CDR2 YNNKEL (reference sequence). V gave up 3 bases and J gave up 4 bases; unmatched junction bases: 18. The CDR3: CASSHHLTGTSGVERYNEQFF. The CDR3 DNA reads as TGTGCCAGCAGCCACCATTTAACCGGGACTAGCGGGGTCGAAAGGTACAATGAGCAGTTCTTC.

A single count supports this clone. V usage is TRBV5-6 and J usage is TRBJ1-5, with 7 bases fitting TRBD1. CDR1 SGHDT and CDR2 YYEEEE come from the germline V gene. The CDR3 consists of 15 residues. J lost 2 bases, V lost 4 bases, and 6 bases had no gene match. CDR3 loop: CASSLGTAGNQPQHF. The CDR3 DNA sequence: TGTGCCAGCAGCCTTGGGACAGCTGGCAATCAGCCCCAGCATTTT.

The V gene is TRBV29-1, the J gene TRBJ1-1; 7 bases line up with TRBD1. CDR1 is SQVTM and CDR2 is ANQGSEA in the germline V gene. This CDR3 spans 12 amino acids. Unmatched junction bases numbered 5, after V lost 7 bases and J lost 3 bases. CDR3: CSGRTGYTEAFF. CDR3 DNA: TGCAGCGGCAGGACAGGCTACACTGAAGCTTTCTTT. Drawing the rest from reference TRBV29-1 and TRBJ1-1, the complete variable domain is SAVISQKPSRDICQRGTSLTIQCQVDSQVTMMFWYRQQPGQSLTLIATANQGSEATYESGFVIDKFPISRPNLTFSTLTVSNMSPEDSSIYLCSGRTGYTEAFFGQGTRLTVV.

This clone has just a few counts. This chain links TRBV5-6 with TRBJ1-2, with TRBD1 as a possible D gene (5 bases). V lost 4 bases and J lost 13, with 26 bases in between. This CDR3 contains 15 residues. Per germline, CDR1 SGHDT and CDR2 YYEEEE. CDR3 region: CASSAPSGTGSGITF. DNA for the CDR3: TGTGCCAGCAGCGCGCCCTCCGGGACGGGGAGCGGGATCACCTTC.

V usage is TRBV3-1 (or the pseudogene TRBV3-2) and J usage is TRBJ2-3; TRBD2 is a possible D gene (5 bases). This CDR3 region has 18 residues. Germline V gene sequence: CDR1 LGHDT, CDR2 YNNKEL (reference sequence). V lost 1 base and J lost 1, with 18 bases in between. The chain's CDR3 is CASSQGGPWSVRTDTQYF. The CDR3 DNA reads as TGTGCCAGCAGCCAAGGAGGGCCATGGTCGGTTCGCACAGATACGCAGTATTTT.

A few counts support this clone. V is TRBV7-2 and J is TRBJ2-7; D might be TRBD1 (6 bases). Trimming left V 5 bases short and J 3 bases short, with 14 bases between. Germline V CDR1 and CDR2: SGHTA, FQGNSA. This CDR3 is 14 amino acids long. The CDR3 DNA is TGTGCCAGCAGCCCTCCAGGGGTTCTCTACGAGCAGTACTTC. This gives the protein CASSPPGVLYEQYF.

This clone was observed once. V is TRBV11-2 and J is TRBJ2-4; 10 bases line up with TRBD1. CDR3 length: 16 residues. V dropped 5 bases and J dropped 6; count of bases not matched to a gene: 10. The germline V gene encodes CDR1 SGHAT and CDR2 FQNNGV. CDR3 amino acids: CASSPRTGGDGNIQYF. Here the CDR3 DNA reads TGTGCCAGCAGCCCACGGACAGGGGGTGATGGAAACATTCAGTACTTC. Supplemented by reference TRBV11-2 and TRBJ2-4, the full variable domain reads EAGVAQSPRYKIIEKRQSVAFWCNPISGHATLYWYQQILGQGPKLLIQFQNNGVVDDSQLPKDRFSAERLKGVDSTLKIQPAKLEDSAVYLCASSPRTGGDGNIQYFGAGTRLSVL.

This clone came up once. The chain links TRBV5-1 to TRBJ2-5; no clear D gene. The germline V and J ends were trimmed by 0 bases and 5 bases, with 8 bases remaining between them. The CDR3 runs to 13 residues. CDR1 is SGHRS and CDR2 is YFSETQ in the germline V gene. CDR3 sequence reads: CASSLAPLETQYF. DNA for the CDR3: TGCGCCAGCAGCTTGGCTCCCCTTGAGACCCAGTACTTC.

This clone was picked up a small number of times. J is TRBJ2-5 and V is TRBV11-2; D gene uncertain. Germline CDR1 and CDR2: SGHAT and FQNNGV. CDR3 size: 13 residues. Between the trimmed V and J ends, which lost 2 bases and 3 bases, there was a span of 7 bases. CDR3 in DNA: TGTGCCAGCAGCTTATTCCCGGAAGAGACCCAGTACTTC. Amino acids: CASSLFPEETQYF. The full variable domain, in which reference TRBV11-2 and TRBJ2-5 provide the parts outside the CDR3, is EAGVAQSPRYKIIEKRQSVAFWCNPISGHATLYWYQQILGQGPKLLIQFQNNGVVDDSQLPKDRFSAERLKGVDSTLKIQPAKLEDSAVYLCASSLFPEETQYFGPGTRLLVL.

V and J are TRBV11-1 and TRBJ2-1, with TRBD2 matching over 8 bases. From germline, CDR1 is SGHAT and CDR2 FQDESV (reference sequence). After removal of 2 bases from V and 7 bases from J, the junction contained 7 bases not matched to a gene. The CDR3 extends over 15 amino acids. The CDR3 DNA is TGTGCCAGCAGCTTAACGGGGGGGCCCCTTAATGAGCAGTTCTTC. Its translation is CASSLTGGPLNEQFF.

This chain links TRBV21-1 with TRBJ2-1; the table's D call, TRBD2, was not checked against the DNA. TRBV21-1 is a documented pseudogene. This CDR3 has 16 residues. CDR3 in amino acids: CASSNRLAGGPDEQFF. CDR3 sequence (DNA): TGTGCCAGCAGCAACAGACTAGCGGGAGGGCCAGATGAGCAGTTCTTC.